This T cell receptor (beta chain) was captured in a study of regulatory T cells in long-lasting Graves disease. Background on the study: The criterion for persistent Graves' disease was over 5 years of antithyroid drugs with positive TSH receptor antibodies.

This clonotype was counted once. Time point given: persistent/refractory GD, antithyroid drugs over 5 years with positive TRAb. TCR sequences were obtained from RNA taken from PBMCs. iRepertoire HTBI primers and Arm-PCR of CDR3 regions built TCR beta libraries. TCRdb analysed the multiplex PCR reads with MiXCR anew, one entry per CDR3 protein. Of about 310,000 distinct CDR3 sequences listed, around a fifth are singletons. Sequencing used peripheral blood mononuclear cells (PBMCs), obtained when the disease was refractory, from a patient treated with antithyroid drugs. This clonotype originated in a female donor with Graves disease.

CDR3 sequence: CASSQKNTLPNQPQHF. CDR3 nucleotides: TGTGCCAGCAGCCAAAAAAATACGCTTCCTAATCAGCCCCAGCATTTT. This chain connects TRBV4-2 to TRBJ1-5; D uncertain. The V gene's germline CDR1 is LGHNA and CDR2 YNFKEQ. V shed 2 bases and J shed 4 bases, with 15 bases lying between them. The length of the CDR3 is 16 residues.